Reported below is one T cell receptor (beta chain). In the original analysis: It was from reference gene primer amplification that nucleated cell counts were estimated. The assay was immunoSEQ multiplex PCR, and TCRdb's table has in-frame clones only and misses some. That table gives V, J and clone size, and the DNA gave D and trimming. The repertoire holds about 74,000 clones, around nine tenths seen once, with approximately 1.6% in the top ten. The data were obtained in a study of blood T cell repertoires in COVID-19. Across the whole study: Whether acute or convalescent, the COVID-19 samples came from the United States, Italy and Spain. PBMCs, B-cell-depleted T cells, or T cells were the source of the cDNA or gDNA that made up the material.

CDR3 length equals 16 residues. V shed 2 bases and J 4 bases; nucleotides not matched to a gene: 9. Per germline, CDR1 SGHRS and CDR2 YFSETQ. This TCR derives from a man aged 45-65 years with acute or convalescent COVID-19. The V gene is TRBV5-1, the J gene TRBJ2-5, with 9 bases lining up with TRBD1. Sample: peripheral blood. This chain's CDR3 is CASSFRPTGGGETQYF. The CDR3 DNA reads as TGCGCCAGCAGCTTCCGACCCACAGGGGGCGGAGAGACCCAGTACTTC.